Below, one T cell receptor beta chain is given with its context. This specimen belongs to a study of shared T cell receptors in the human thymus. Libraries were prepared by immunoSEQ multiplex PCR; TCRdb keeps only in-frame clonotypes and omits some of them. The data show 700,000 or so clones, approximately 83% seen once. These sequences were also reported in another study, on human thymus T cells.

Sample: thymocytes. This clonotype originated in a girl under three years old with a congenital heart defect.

CDR3 DNA: TGCGCCAGCACCCACGTCCACCCAGGGGATGGCTACACCTTC. This encodes CASTHVHPGDGYTF. The chain combines TRBV5-1 with TRBJ1-2; a weak D match, TRBD1 (6 bases). Germline CDR1 is SGHRS and CDR2 is YFSETQ. Trimming removed 6 bases at V and 6 bases at J, with 18 bases between. The CDR3 has 14 amino acids. The complete variable domain, with remaining parts taken from reference TRBV5-1 and TRBJ1-2, reads KAGVTQTPRYLIKTRGQQVTLSCSPISGHRSVSWYQQTPGQGLQFLFEYFSETQRNKGNFPGRFSGRQFSNSRSEMNVSTLELGDSALYLCASTHVHPGDGYTFGSGTRLTVV.